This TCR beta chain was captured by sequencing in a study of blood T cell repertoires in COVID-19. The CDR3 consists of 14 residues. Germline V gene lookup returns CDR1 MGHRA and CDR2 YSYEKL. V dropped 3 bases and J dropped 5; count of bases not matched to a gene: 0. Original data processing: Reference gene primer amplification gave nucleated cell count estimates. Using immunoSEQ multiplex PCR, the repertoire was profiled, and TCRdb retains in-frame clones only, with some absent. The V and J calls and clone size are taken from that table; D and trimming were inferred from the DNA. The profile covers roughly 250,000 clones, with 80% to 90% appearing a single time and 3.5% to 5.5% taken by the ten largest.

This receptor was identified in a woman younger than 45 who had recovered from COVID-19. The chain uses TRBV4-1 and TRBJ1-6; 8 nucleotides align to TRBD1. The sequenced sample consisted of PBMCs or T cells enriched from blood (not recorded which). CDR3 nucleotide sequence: TGCGCCAGCAGCCAGGACAGGGATAATTCACCCCTCCACTTT. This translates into CASSQDRDNSPLHF.